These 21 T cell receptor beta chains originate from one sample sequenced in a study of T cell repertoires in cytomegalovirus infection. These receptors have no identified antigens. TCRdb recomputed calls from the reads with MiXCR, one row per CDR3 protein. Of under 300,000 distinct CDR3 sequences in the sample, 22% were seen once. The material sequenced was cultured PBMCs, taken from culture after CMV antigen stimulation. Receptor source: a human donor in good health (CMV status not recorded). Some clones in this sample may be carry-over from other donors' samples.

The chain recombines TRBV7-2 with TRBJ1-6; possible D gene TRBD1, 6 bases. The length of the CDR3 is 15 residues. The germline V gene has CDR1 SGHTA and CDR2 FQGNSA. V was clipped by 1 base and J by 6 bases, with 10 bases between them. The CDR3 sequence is CASSLVGRGNSPLHF. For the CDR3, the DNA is TGTGCCAGCAGCTTAGTCGGCAGGGGTAATTCACCCCTCCACTTT.

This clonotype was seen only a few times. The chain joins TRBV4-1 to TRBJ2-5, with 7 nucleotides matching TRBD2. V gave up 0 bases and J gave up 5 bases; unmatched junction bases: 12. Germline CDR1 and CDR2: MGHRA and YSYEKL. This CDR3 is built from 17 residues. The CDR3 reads CASSQEGSGGSWETQYF. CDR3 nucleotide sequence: TGCGCCAGCAGCCAAGAGGGCAGCGGCGGGAGTTGGGAGACCCAGTACTTC.

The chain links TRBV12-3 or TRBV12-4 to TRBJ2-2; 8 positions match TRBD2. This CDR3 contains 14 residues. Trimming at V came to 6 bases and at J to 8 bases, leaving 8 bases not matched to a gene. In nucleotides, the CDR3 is TGTGCCAGCAGACAGAGCGGGAGCCGGGGGGAGCTGTTTTTT. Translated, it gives CASRQSGSRGELFF.

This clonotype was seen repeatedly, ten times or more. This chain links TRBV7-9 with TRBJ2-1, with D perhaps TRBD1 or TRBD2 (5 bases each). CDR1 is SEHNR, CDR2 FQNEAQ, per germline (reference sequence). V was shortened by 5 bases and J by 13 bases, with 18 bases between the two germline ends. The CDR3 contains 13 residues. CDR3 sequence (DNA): TGTGCCAGCAGCCGGGACGCAGTCGGTGGACAGTTCTTC. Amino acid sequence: CASSRDAVGGQFF.

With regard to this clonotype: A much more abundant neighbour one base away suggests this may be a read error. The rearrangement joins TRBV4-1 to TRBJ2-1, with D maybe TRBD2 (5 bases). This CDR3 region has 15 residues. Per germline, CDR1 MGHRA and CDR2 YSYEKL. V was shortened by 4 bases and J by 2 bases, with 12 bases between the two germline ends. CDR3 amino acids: CASSRNLLAYNEQFF. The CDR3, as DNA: TGCGCCAGCAGCCGAAACCTACTAGCCTACAATGAGCAGTTCTTC.

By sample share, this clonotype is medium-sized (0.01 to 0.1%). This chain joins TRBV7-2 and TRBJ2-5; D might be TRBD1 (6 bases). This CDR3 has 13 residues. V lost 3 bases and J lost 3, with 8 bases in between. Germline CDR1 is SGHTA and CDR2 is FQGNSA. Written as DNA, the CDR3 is TGTGCCAGCAGCTTGAACAGGGAAGAGACCCAGTACTTC. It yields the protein CASSLNREETQYF.

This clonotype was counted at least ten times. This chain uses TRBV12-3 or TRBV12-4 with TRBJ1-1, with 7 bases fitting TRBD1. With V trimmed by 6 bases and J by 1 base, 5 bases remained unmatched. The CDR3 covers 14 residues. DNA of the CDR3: TGTGCCAGCAGCCCACGACAGGGGAACACTGAAGCTTTCTTT. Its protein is CASSPRQGNTEAFF.

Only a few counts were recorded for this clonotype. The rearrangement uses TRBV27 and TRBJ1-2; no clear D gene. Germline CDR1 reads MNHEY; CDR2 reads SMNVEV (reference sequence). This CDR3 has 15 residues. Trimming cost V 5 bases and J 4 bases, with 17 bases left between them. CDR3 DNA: TGTGCCAGCAGTCCGCCGGGAAGGGTGGGCTATGGCTACACCTTC. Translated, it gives CASSPPGRVGYGYTF.

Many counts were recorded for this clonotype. The CDR3 region is CASSRPGIYEQYF. The CDR3 region has the DNA TGTGCCAGCAGTCGCCCGGGCATTTACGAGCAGTACTTC. The chain carries TRBV6-2 or TRBV6-3 and TRBJ2-7; D unclear. Germline CDR1 and CDR2: MNHEY and SVGEGT. V was cut by 5 bases and J by 4 bases, with 12 bases left in between. The length of the CDR3 is 13 residues.

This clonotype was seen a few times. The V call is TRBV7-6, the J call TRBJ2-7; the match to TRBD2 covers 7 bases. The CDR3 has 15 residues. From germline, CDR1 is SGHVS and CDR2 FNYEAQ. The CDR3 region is CASSLIATSSDEQYV. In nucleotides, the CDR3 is TGTGCCAGCAGCTTAATAGCGACTAGCTCCGACGAGCAGTACGTC.

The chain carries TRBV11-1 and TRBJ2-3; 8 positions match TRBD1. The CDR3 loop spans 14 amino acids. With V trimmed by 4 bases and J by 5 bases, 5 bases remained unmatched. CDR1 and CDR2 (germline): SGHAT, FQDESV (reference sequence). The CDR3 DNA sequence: TGTGCCAGCAGCTCGGGACAGGCGGGAGATACGCAGTATTTT. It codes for CASSSGQAGDTQYF.

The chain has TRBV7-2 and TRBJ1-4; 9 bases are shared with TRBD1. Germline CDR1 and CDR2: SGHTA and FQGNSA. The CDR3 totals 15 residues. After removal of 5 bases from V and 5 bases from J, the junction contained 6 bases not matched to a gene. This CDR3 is CASSLSGTGNEKLFF. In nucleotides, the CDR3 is TGTGCCAGCAGCCTCTCCGGGACAGGGAATGAAAAACTGTTTTTT.

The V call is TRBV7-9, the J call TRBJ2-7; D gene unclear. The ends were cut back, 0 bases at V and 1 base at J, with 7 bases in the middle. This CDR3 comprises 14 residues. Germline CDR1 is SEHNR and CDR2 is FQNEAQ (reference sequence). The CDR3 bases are TGTGCCAGCAGCTTAGCTGAAACTTCCTACGAGCAGTACTTC. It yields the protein CASSLAETSYEQYF.

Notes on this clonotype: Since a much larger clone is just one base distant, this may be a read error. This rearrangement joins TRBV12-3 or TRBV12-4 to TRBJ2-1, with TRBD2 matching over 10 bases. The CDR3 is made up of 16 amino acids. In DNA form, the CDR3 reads TGTGCCAGCAGTTTATTGGGGACTAGCGTTTACAATGAGCAGTCCTTC. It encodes CASSLLGTSVYNEQSF.

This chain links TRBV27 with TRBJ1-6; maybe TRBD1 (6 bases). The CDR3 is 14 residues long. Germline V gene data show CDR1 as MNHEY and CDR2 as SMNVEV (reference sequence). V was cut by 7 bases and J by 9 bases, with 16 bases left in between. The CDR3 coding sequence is TGTGCCAGCACCTTGGGGGGCTGGGGTTCACCCCTCCACTTT. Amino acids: CASTLGGWGSPLHF.

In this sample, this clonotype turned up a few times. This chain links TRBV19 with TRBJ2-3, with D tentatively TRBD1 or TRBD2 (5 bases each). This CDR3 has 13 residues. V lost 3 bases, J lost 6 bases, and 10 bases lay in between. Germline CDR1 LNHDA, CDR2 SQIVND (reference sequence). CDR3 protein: CASSMGRQDTQYF. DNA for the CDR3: TGTGCCAGTAGTATGGGACGCCAGGATACGCAGTATTTT. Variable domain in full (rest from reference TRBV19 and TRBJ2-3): DGGITQSPKYLFRKEGQNVTLSCEQNLNHDAMYWYRQDPGQGLRLIYYSQIVNDFQKGDIAEGYSVSREKKESFPLTVTSAQKNPTAFYLCASSMGRQDTQYFGPGTRLTVL.

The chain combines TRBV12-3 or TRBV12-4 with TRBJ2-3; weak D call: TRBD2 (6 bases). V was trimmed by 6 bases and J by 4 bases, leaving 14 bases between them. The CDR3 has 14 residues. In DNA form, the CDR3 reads TGTGCCAGCAGGACTAGAGGAGTCGCAGATACGCAGTATTTT. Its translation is CASRTRGVADTQYF.

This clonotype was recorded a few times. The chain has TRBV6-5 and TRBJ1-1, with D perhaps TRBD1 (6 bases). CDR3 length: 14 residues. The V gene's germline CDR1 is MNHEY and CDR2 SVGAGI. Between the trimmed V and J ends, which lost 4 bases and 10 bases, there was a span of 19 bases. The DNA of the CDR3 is TGTGCCAGCAGTTCAGGACAGCTCCCCGGCGTAGCTTTCTTT. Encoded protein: CASSSGQLPGVAFF.

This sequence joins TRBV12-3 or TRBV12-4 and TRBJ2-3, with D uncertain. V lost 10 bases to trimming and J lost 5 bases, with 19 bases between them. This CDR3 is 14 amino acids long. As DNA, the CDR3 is TGTGCCACCTCCGGGCCCCTGGAACAAGATACGCAGTATTTT. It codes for CATSGPLEQDTQYF.

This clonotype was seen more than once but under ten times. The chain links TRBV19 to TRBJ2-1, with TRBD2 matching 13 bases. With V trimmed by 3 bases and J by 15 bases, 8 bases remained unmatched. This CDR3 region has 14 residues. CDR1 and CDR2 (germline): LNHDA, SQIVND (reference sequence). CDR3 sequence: CASSIGTSGISRFF. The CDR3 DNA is TGTGCCAGTAGTATCGGGACTAGCGGGATTTCGCGGTTCTTC.

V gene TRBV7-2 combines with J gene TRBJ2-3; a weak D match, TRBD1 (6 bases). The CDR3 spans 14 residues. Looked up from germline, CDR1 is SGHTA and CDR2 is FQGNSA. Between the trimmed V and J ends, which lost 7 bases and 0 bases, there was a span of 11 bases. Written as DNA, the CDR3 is TGTGCCAGCATCAACAGGGCAAGCACAGATACGCAGTATTTT. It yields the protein CASINRASTDTQYF.